The 28 T cell receptor beta chains below were found in one sample sequenced in a study of regulatory T cells in long-lasting Graves disease. To make TCR beta libraries, researchers used iRepertoire HTBI primers and Arm-PCR of CDR3 regions. TCRdb re-analysed the multiplex PCR reads in MiXCR, keeping a single row per CDR3 protein. The data show 400,000 to 500,000 distinct CDR3 sequences, under 25% seen once. The time point: persistent/refractory GD, antithyroid drugs over 5 years with positive TRAb. RNA from PBMCs was the source of the TCR library. The input for sequencing was peripheral blood mononuclear cells (PBMCs), taken when the disease was refractory, from a patient treated with antithyroid drugs. The receptor source for this set is a female donor with Graves disease.

This chain uses TRBV14 with TRBJ2-5, with 8 nucleotides matching TRBD2. The CDR3 has 15 residues. The germline V gene has CDR1 SGHDN and CDR2 FVKESK. J lost 5 bases, V lost 3 bases, and 8 bases had no gene match. The CDR3 sequence: CASSQSGSSEETQYF. The CDR3 bases are TGTGCCAGCAGCCAGAGCGGGAGTTCGGAGGAGACCCAGTACTTC.

Ten or more counts support this clonotype. The chain recombines TRBV7-3 with TRBJ2-7; 10 bases fit TRBD1. The CDR3 loop spans 13 amino acids. CDR1 and CDR2 (germline): SGHTA, FQGTGA. The junction had 7 bases not matched to a gene; V was cut back by 5 bases and J by 9 bases. In DNA, the CDR3 is TGTGCCAGCAGCCTGCTGGGACAGGGGACGCAGTACTTC. Amino acids: CASSLLGQGTQYF.

Many counts were recorded for this clonotype. The V call is TRBV10-3, the J call TRBJ1-4; perhaps TRBD1 as D (5 bases). The V end lost 6 bases, the J end lost 3 bases, and 11 bases lay between the germline ends. In germline, CDR1 is ENHRY, CDR2 SYGVKD. The CDR3 has 14 amino acids. CDR3 coding DNA: TGTGCCATCAGACCGGGGGGGGCTAATGAAAAACTGTTTTTT. Protein sequence: CAIRPGGANEKLFF.

This clonotype showed up just a few times. The J gene is TRBJ1-1, the V gene TRBV5-1, with TRBD1 matching over 10 bases. Germline V gene sequence: CDR1 SGHRS, CDR2 YFSETQ. The CDR3 contains 16 residues. Trimming took 0 bases from V and 4 from J; bases not matched to a gene: 6. This CDR3 is CASSLGDRGWGTEAFF. DNA of the CDR3: TGCGCCAGCAGCTTGGGGGACAGGGGATGGGGCACTGAAGCTTTCTTT.

This clonotype was observed a handful of times. V usage is TRBV28 and J usage is TRBJ2-1, with D perhaps being TRBD1 or TRBD2 (5 bases each). Per germline, CDR1 MDHEN and CDR2 SYDVKM. With 4 bases removed from V and 15 bases from J, the gap between germline ends came to 22 bases. The CDR3 runs 14 residues. The DNA of the CDR3 is TGTGCCAGCAGTTACGGGACCTTAGGTGAGGGCTCGTTCTTC. This codes for CASSYGTLGEGSFF.

Ten or more counts support this clonotype. The chain has TRBV28 and TRBJ1-4, with D perhaps TRBD1 (5 bases). V was shortened by 4 bases and J by 0 bases, with 9 bases between the two germline ends. Looked up from germline, CDR1 is MDHEN and CDR2 is SYDVKM. This CDR3 has 15 amino acids. CDR3: CASSSHRTTNEKLFF. CDR3 DNA sequence: TGTGCCAGCAGTTCTCACAGGACAACTAATGAAAAACTGTTTTTT.

The table lists this clonotype with a few counts. J is TRBJ1-2 and V is TRBV29-1, with D possibly being TRBD1 (5 bases). Germline-derived CDR1 and CDR2 are SQVTM and ANQGSEA. The CDR3 contains 13 residues. V shed 5 bases and J shed 4 bases, with 14 bases lying between them. The CDR3 sequence is CSVRSIGAYGYTF. In DNA form, the CDR3 reads TGCAGCGTTCGTTCAATAGGGGCCTATGGCTACACCTTC.

This clonotype was seen ten or more times. The junction and the germline gene differ at one end; a read error may be behind it. The chain carries TRBV6-1 and TRBJ2-7, with 10 bases fitting TRBD2. This CDR3 spans 14 amino acids. Germline assignment: CDR1 MNHNS and CDR2 SASEGT. The CDR3 DNA follows: TGTGCCAGCAGAGAAGCGGGAGGGGTCCTGGAGCAGTACTTC. It translates to CASREAGGVLEQYF.

The chain couples TRBV12-3 or TRBV12-4 to TRBJ2-1; 8 bases are a match to TRBD1. V lost 7 bases to trimming and J lost 10 bases; unmatched junction nucleotides: 12. The CDR3 is 14 amino acids. CDR3 region: CASNYHRGKGEQFF. For the CDR3, the DNA is TGTGCCAGCAACTACCACAGGGGGAAGGGGGAGCAGTTCTTC.

This chain uses TRBV7-9 with TRBJ2-3; D not certain. The CDR3 totals 12 residues. Germline CDR1 is SEHNR and CDR2 is FQNEAQ (reference sequence). The V gene lost 5 bases and the J gene lost 3 bases, with 6 bases spanning the gap. The CDR3 nucleotides read TGTGCCAGCAGCATGTCTACAGATACGCAGTATTTT. It is translated as CASSMSTDTQYF.

A note on this clonotype: A much larger clone sits a single nucleotide away, making a read error possible. The chain joins TRBV6-1 to TRBJ1-2; 8 nucleotides line up with TRBD1. The CDR3 contains 14 residues. Germline lookup yields CDR1 MNHNS and CDR2 SASEGT. CDR3 in amino acids: CASIRTGMNCGYTF. DNA of the CDR3: TGTGCCAGCATCAGGACAGGGATGAACTGTGGCTACACCTTC.

This chain joins TRBV7-2 and TRBJ2-3; D is unresolved. V lost 5 bases to trimming and J lost 0 bases, with 9 bases between them. Germline V gene sequence: CDR1 SGHTA, CDR2 FQGNSA. The CDR3 covers 14 residues. CDR3 coding DNA: TGTGCCAGCAGCCACTACCCCAGCACAGATACGCAGTATTTT. The encoded protein is CASSHYPSTDTQYF.

This chain joins TRBV9 and TRBJ1-1; a weak D match, TRBD1 (5 bases). Germline CDR1 is SGDLS and CDR2 is YYNGEE. V dropped 0 bases and J dropped 7 bases, with 10 bases sitting between them. The CDR3 loop spans 13 amino acids. The CDR3 DNA reads TGTGCCAGCAGCGTAGGGGGGATCGGTGAAGCTTTCTTT. Translated: CASSVGGIGEAFF. Together with reference TRBV9 and TRBJ1-1, the CDR3 gives the full variable domain: DSGVTQTPKHLITATGQRVTLRCSPRSGDLSVYWYQQSLDQGLQFLIQYYNGEERAKGNILERFSAQQFPDLHSELNLSSLELGDSALYFCASSVGGIGEAFFGQGTRLTVV.

This chain links TRBV6-1 with TRBJ1-1; the D gene is possibly TRBD1 (5 bases). Germline CDR1 MNHNS, CDR2 SASEGT. The V end lost 6 bases, the J end lost 3 bases, and 11 bases lay between the germline ends. The CDR3 spans 13 residues. The CDR3: CASRGLGDTEAFF. The CDR3 region has the DNA TGTGCCAGCAGAGGTTTGGGGGACACTGAAGCTTTCTTT.

The J gene is TRBJ1-6, the V gene TRBV7-6; perhaps TRBD1 as D (6 bases). The V gene lost 4 bases and the J gene lost 6 bases, with 13 bases spanning the gap. Germline loops: CDR1 SGHVS, CDR2 FNYEAQ. CDR3 length: 15 residues. The CDR3: CASSSQTGGNSPLHF. The CDR3, as DNA: TGTGCCAGCAGCTCCCAGACAGGTGGTAATTCACCCCTCCACTTT.

This sequence joins TRBV6-1 and TRBJ1-5; no firm D call. Trimming cost V 6 bases and J 4 bases, with 7 bases left between them. Germline assignment: CDR1 MNHNS and CDR2 SASEGT. The CDR3 totals 12 residues. CDR3 loop: CASRVQNQPQHF. CDR3 DNA: TGTGCCAGCAGGGTACAGAATCAGCCCCAGCATTTT.

Only a few counts were recorded for this clonotype. The chain has TRBV28 and TRBJ2-7, with TRBD2 identical over 8 bases. Per germline, CDR1 MDHEN and CDR2 SYDVKM. This CDR3 spans 17 amino acids. V gave up 3 bases and J gave up 0 bases; unmatched junction bases: 10. The CDR3 region is CASSFNSGIRSSYEQYF. The CDR3 DNA reads TGTGCCAGCAGTTTTAATAGCGGGATAAGGAGCTCCTACGAGCAGTACTTC.

The rearrangement uses TRBV4-1 and TRBJ2-7; D not certain. CDR3 size: 15 residues. The V and J ends lost 2 bases and 2 bases respectively, with 13 bases between them. Germline CDR1 reads MGHRA; CDR2 reads YSYEKL. CDR3 loop: CASSQQTAAAYEQYF. CDR3 coding DNA: TGCGCCAGCAGCCAACAGACGGCAGCTGCCTACGAGCAGTACTTC.

In this sample, this clonotype turned up many times. The chain recombines TRBV2 with TRBJ1-2, with a possible D match to TRBD1 (5 bases). Trimming stripped 8 bases from V and 7 bases from J, with 17 bases between. Germline V gives CDR1 SNHLY, CDR2 FYNNEI. This CDR3 is 13 amino acids long. In DNA form, the CDR3 reads TGTGCCAGCTTCGCAGGGTCGCTGAGTGGCTACACCTTC. Translated, it gives CASFAGSLSGYTF. Using reference TRBV2 and TRBJ1-2 for the parts outside the CDR3, the full variable domain is EPEVTQTPSHQVTQMGQEVILRCVPISNHLYFYWYRQILGQKVEFLVSFYNNEISEKSEIFDDQFSVERPDGSNFTLKIRSTKLEDSAMYFCASFAGSLSGYTFGSGTRLTVV.

The chain uses TRBV5-5 and TRBJ1-4; 10 nucleotides align to TRBD1. The V gene's germline CDR1 is SGHKS and CDR2 YYEKEE (reference sequence). Trimming cost V 4 bases and J 7 bases; bases outside gene matches: 10. This CDR3 is built from 16 residues. In nucleotides, the CDR3 is TGTGCCAGCAGCGTGACAGGGGGCCGGGTTGGTGAAAAACTGTTTTTT. This gives the protein CASSVTGGRVGEKLFF. The full variable domain, in which reference TRBV5-5 and TRBJ1-4 provide the parts outside the CDR3, is DAGVTQSPTHLIKTRGQQVTLRCSPISGHKSVSWYQQVLGQGPQFIFQYYEKEERGRGNFPDRFSARQFPNYSSELNVNALLLGDSALYLCASSVTGGRVGEKLFFGSGTQLSVL.

The chain employs TRBV7-2 and TRBJ2-1; TRBD1 matches at 7 bases. The germline gives CDR1 SGHTA, CDR2 FQGNSA. There are 16 residues in the CDR3. V was clipped by 6 bases and J by 7 bases; unmatched bases: 15. The CDR3: CASSLSSTGFSNEQFF. As DNA, the CDR3 is TGTGCCAGCAGTTTATCCTCGACAGGGTTTTCTAATGAGCAGTTCTTC.

The chain couples TRBV28 to TRBJ2-5; TRBD1 matches 9 bases. CDR1 and CDR2 (germline): MDHEN, SYDVKM. J gave up 6 bases and V 2 bases, and 13 bases lay outside the gene matches. The CDR3 length is 17 residues. CDR3 sequence: CASSLAAGTGNLKTQYF. The CDR3 DNA sequence: TGTGCCAGCAGTTTAGCCGCGGGGACAGGGAACTTAAAGACCCAGTACTTC.

This clonotype was detected many times. This chain connects TRBV6-1 to TRBJ1-2; D remains unclear. V was trimmed by 4 bases and J by 9 bases, leaving 12 bases between them. Germline V gene data show CDR1 as MNHNS and CDR2 as SASEGT. The CDR3 is made up of 12 amino acids. The CDR3 DNA follows: TGTGCCAGCAGTGCCATGATTGATCGCTACACCTTC. This sequence encodes CASSAMIDRYTF.

The chain joins TRBV6-1 to TRBJ2-1, with no clear D. The CDR3 totals 14 residues. V was clipped by 6 bases and J by 0 bases, with 9 bases between them. CDR1 is MNHNS and CDR2 is SASEGT in the germline V gene. In DNA, the CDR3 is TGTGCCAGCAGATTCGGGCTCTCCTACAATGAGCAGTTCTTC. It is translated as CASRFGLSYNEQFF.

This clonotype showed up many times. This chain links TRBV3-1 with TRBJ1-4, with D possibly TRBD1 on 6 matching bases. Germline V gene sequence: CDR1 LGHDT, CDR2 YNNKEL (reference sequence). The CDR3 is made up of 15 amino acids. V lost 4 bases and J lost 7, with 16 bases in between. The CDR3 DNA follows: TGTGCCAGCAGCCGATACGGGGGCGCAGGTGAAAAACTGTTTTTT. It codes for CASSRYGGAGEKLFF.

This clonotype was counted only a few times. The chain combines TRBV6-5 with TRBJ1-6, with 9 bases fitting TRBD1. With V trimmed by 0 bases and J by 11 bases, 2 bases remained unmatched. Germline V gene lookup returns CDR1 MNHEY and CDR2 SVGAGI. The CDR3 covers 14 residues. The CDR3 region is CASSYSGQGAPLHF. CDR3 nucleotides: TGTGCCAGCAGTTACTCGGGACAGGGTGCACCCCTCCACTTT.

This clonotype was picked up many times. The chain links TRBV27 to TRBJ2-7; D perhaps matches TRBD2 (6 bases). V gave up 6 bases and J gave up 5 bases, with 23 bases separating them. The CDR3 covers 16 residues. Germline V lookup: CDR1 MNHEY, CDR2 SMNVEV (reference sequence). CDR3 nucleotide sequence: TGTGCCAGCAGCTCCCTGGAGGGAAGAACTATCCACGAGCAGTACTTC. This translates into CASSSLEGRTIHEQYF.

This clonotype was observed at least ten times. The chain is built from TRBV7-2 and TRBJ1-5; 11 bases align to TRBD1. Trimming at V came to 5 bases and at J to 5 bases, leaving 5 bases not matched to a gene. Germline V CDR1 and CDR2: SGHTA, FQGNSA. The CDR3 consists of 15 residues. Here the CDR3 DNA reads TGTGCCAGCAGCGGGGGGGACAGGGGGGATCAGCCCCAGCATTTT. This encodes CASSGGDRGDQPQHF.